The 6 T cell receptor beta chains reported below all come from one sample, sequenced in a study of blood T cell repertoires in COVID-19. Sequencing used immunoSEQ multiplex PCR; TCRdb keeps in-frame clones, though not all of them. The sample carries tens of thousands of clones, more than 65% recorded once. Source material: peripheral blood. The receptors here all came from a man between 65 and 80 years old with COVID-19, enrolled during active disease.

This clone occurred once. The chain links TRBV11-3 to TRBJ1-2; no reliable D call. There are 15 residues in the CDR3. Germline V lookup: CDR1 SGHNT, CDR2 YENEEA. Trimming removed 4 bases at V and 1 base at J, with 13 bases between. The CDR3 bases are TGTGCCAGCAGCTGGTCAGGCGATTTTAACTATGGCTACACCTTC. Amino acids: CASSWSGDFNYGYTF.

This clone was observed once. The genes are TRBV4-2 and TRBJ2-5; D not certain. The germline V gene has CDR1 LGHNA and CDR2 YNFKEQ. V lost 4 bases, J lost 5 bases, and 14 bases lay in between. The CDR3 extends over 14 amino acids. The CDR3 DNA is TGTGCCAGCAGCCTACCTGGAGCGTGGGAGACCCAGTACTTC. It translates to CASSLPGAWETQYF.

This chain joins TRBV10-3 and TRBJ2-2; 7 bases agree with TRBD2. The CDR3 totals 15 residues. The V and J ends lost 10 bases and 5 bases, in that order; junction bases with no gene match: 13. CDR1 and CDR2 (germline): ENHRY, SYGVKD. The CDR3 coding sequence is TGTGCCACATCAGGGACTACGGGGAGAACCGGGGAGCTGTTTTTT. Protein sequence: CATSGTTGRTGELFF.

This clone was counted at least ten times. The rearrangement links TRBV4-3 to TRBJ1-1, with a possible D match to TRBD1 (5 bases). The CDR3 covers 14 residues. V was trimmed by 1 base and J by 5 bases, leaving 11 bases between them. Per the germline V gene, CDR1 is LGHNA and CDR2 is YSLEER. CDR3 in amino acids: CASSQGRGGTEAFF. The CDR3 DNA reads as TGCGCCAGCAGCCAAGGGAGGGGCGGGACTGAAGCTTTCTTT.

This sequence joins TRBV7-2 and TRBJ2-6; D is uncertain. CDR1 and CDR2 from the germline V gene are SGHTA and FQGNSA. The CDR3 is 17 amino acids. Trimming took 2 bases from V and 0 from J, leaving 11 bases between them. In DNA, the CDR3 is TGTGCCAGCAGCTTAAGTCCACCAGGCTCTGGGGCCAACGTCCTGACTTTC. Encoded protein: CASSLSPPGSGANVLTF.

J is TRBJ2-7 and V is TRBV18, with 8 bases matching TRBD2. CDR3 length: 15 amino acids. Germline-derived CDR1 and CDR2 are KGHSH and LQKENI. V lost 2 bases to trimming and J lost 6 bases; unmatched junction nucleotides: 9. The CDR3 reads CASSPASGSRGEQYF. For the CDR3, the DNA is TGTGCCAGCTCACCAGCAAGCGGGAGTAGGGGCGAGCAGTACTTC.